This record looks at one TCR beta chain sequence and its context. The antigen is unknown. The sample is drawn from a study of shared clonotypes between healthy human individuals. After removal of 11 bases from V and 3 bases from J, the junction contained 4 bases not matched to a gene. Per the germline V gene, CDR1 is LNHDA and CDR2 is SQIVND (reference sequence). The CDR3 runs 14 residues. Study conclusions and caveats: Rarefaction revealed incomplete sorted-subset sequencing despite large depth.

Produced via immunoSEQ multiplex PCR; TCRdb's table is partial and in-frame only. In the table there are under 1,100,000 clones, approximately 76% of which are singletons. The sequenced material came from memory CD4+ T cells sorted from blood. Subset defined: CD45RA-negative fraction. This TCR was sampled from a man between 18 and 29 years old in good health. The chain recombines TRBV19 with TRBJ2-2; 12 positions match TRBD2. CDR3 region: CAGRLAGDTGELFF. The DNA for the CDR3 is TGTGCCGGGAGACTAGCGGGAGACACCGGGGAGCTGTTTTTT. Full variable domain (remainder filled in from reference TRBV19 and TRBJ2-2): DGGITQSPKYLFRKEGQNVTLSCEQNLNHDAMYWYRQDPGQGLRLIYYSQIVNDFQKGDIAEGYSVSREKKESFPLTVTSAQKNPTAFYLCAGRLAGDTGELFFGEGSRLTVL.